This T cell receptor beta chain was captured in a study of T-cell memory formation after mild COVID-19 (dated by TCRdb to the early 2020s). A note on the overall study: TCR sequence clusters from the two donors were largely donor specific. T-cell clones expanding and contracting after mild COVID-19 in a couple of donors were tracked by longitudinal TCRalpha and TCRbeta repertoire sequencing. Two young, previously healthy adult volunteers made up the cohort, one male and one female. The paper's findings and limits, for the study overall: Clones that contracted from day 15 to 85 showed balanced CD4/CD8 phenotypes, whereas a second wave of clones that expanded from day 15 to 37 leaned towards CD4+. Some responding clones were found in pre-infection memory, which suggests that pre-existing cross-reactive memory T cells took part in the SARS-CoV-2 response. The study included only two mild cases, and larger cohorts that include severe cases with pre-infection samples were judged to be necessary. Contracting CD4+ clones turned up mainly in the CM and EM memory subsets, whereas EMRA was where CD8+ clones were enriched. SARS-CoV-2 specificity was not confirmed for the second-wave clones peaking on day 37.

Ficoll-Paque density gradient centrifugation was used to isolate PBMCs. Trimming removed 0 bases from V and 6 bases from J, leaving 8 bases between the germline ends. Reading from cysteine to phenylalanine, the CDR3 counts 13 amino acids. Left in the record is the CDR3 DNA by itself, 39 bases read in frame from the first base. The germline V gene provides CDR1 MNHEY and CDR2 SVGAGI. Instrument used: Illumina NovaSeq 6000. cDNA libraries for TCRalpha and TCRbeta were prepared by 5'RACE using constant-segment primers, with sample barcodes and unique molecular identifiers added. Trizol reagent was used to extract RNA from every sample. Amplification of the libraries took two PCR steps, and the second step added a second sample barcode plus Illumina TruSeq adapters. The libraries were sequenced on an Illumina NovaSeq using 2 x 150 bp paired-end reads. For the original study's pipeline: Demultiplexing of reads and collapsing into UMI-guided consensus sequences were performed with migec v1.2.7. Using mixcr v2.1.11, UMI consensuses were aligned to TRA and TRB V and J templates and then assembled into clonotypes. Expanded or contracted clonotypes were those called significant by both edgeR and NoisET, with noise models trained on biological replicates. edgeR calls used a false discovery rate-adjusted p below 0.01 and a log2 fold-change threshold of 1. PCA with hierarchical clustering of max-normalized trajectories of the 1000 most abundant clonotypes was used as exploratory dynamics analysis. The CD4 or CD8 phenotype of responding clones was assigned using the separately sequenced CD4+ and CD8+ repertoires. TCRdb reprocessed the public reads (quality trimming at Q25 with fastp, clone calling with MiXCR) and kept in-frame beta chains. One record per CDR3 amino acid sequence lists the most common genes and DNA. The V and J calls were determined by TCRdb, not by the authors. This sample is represented by fewer than 650,000 distinct CDR3 sequences; about 22% of them were singletons. The ten largest clones capture about 8.7% of the sample.

Comment on this clonotype: There is no known antigen for this receptor. Qualities for individual bases were not recorded, and no much larger clone is one base off.

What was sequenced was PBMCs or a T cell subset sorted from them (not recorded which). The chain is assembled from TRBV6-5 and TRBJ1-2; the D segment could be TRBD1, given 6 matching bases. The TCR comes from an adult woman who had mild COVID-19 (a few samples of this study predate the infection). The sample titles of this study are shuffled in the database, so cell type and time point are left out; the donor was told from shared clones. The nucleotide sequence reads TGTGCCAGCAGTTACTCGTACAGGGATGGCTACACCTTC. This translates into CASSYSYRDGYTF.